This TCR beta chain stems from a study of STAT5B mutations in CD4+ large granular lymphocyte leukemia. As for the study in general: The CDR3 'QG' motif was associated with a particular HLA allele among healthy donors. Overall study findings and caveats: Higher CD4+ than CD8+ T-LGLL clonality might reflect small sample size. TRBV06-family usage was enriched in top patient clones (8/27) versus controls (2/35).

CDR1 is MNHEY and CDR2 is SMNVEV in the germline V gene (reference sequence). There are 13 residues in the CDR3. J gave up 4 bases and V 3 bases, and 1 base lay outside the gene matches. On this clone: Its antigen is currently unknown.

The method was immunoSEQ multiplex PCR; TCRdb's version includes in-frame clones alone and lacks a portion of them. Found here are about 38,000 clones, approximately 72% of them singletons; the top ten hold approximately 0.6%. This receptor was taken from a human donor in good health. The V and J genes are TRBV27 and TRBJ2-3; 7 positions agree with TRBD2. The sequencing sample was made of CD4+ T cells from blood buffy coats. This chain's CDR3 is CASSLAGADTQYF. CDR3 sequence (DNA): TGTGCCAGCAGTTTGGCGGGGGCAGATACGCAGTATTTT.